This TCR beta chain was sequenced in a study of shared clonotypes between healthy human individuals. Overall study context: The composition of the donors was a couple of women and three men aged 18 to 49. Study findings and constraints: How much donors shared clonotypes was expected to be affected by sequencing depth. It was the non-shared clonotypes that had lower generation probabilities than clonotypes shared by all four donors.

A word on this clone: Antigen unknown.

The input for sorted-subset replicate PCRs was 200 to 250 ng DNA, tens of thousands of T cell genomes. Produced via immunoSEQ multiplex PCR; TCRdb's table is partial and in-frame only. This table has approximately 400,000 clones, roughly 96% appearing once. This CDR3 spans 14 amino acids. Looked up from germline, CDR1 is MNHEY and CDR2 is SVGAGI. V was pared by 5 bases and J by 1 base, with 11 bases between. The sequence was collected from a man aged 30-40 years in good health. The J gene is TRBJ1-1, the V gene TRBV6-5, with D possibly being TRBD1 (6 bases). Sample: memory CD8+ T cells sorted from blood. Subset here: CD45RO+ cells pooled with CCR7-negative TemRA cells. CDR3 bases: TGTGCCAGCAGTGGTGCGACAGGGAACACTGAAGCTTTCTTT. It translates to CASSGATGNTEAFF.